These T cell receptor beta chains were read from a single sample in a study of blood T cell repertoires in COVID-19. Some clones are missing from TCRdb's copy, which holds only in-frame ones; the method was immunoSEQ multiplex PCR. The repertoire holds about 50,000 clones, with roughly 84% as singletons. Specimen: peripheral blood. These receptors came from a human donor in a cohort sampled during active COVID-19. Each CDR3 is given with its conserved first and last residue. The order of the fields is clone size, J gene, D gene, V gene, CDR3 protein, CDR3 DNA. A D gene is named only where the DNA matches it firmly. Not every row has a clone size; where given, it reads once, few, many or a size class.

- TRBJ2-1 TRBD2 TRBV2 CASKKGFSGSHNEQFF TGTGCCAGCAAAAAAGGTTTTAGCGGGAGCCACAATGAGCAGTTCTTC
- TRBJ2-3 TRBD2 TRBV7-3 CASSLGSGTTDTQYF TGTGCCAGCAGCTTAGGCAGCGGGACCACAGATACGCAGTATTTT
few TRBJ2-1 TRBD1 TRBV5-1 CASSLGTGRNNNEQFF TGCGCCAGCAGCTTGGGGACAGGCAGAAACAACAATGAGCAGTTCTTC
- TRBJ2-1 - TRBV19 CASSMAGTGKPRQFF TGTGCCAGTAGTATGGCCGGGACTGGCAAGCCAAGGCAGTTCTTC
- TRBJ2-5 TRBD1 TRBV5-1 CASRSIAGGRETQYF TGCGCCAGCAGGAGCATTGCAGGGGGCCGAGAGACCCAGTACTTC
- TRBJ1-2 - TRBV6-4 CASSDSGVGGYTF TGTGCCAGCAGTGACTCCGGGGTTGGGGGCTACACCTTC
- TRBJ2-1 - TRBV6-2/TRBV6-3 CASSRRTSSYNEQFF TGTGCCAGCAGTCGACGGACAAGCTCCTACAATGAGCAGTTCTTC
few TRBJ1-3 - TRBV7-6 CASSLRRGPGNTIYF TGTGCCAGCAGCCTCCGGAGGGGCCCTGGAAACACCATATATTTT
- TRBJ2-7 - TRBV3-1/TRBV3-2 CASSPGSGYEQYF TGTGCCAGCAGCCCCGGGAGCGGGTACGAGCAGTACTTC
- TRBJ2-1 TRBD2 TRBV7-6 CASSPAGLASWEQFF TGTGCCAGCAGCCCAGCGGGACTAGCAAGTTGGGAGCAGTTCTTC
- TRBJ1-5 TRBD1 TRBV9 CASSVGGQGSQPQHF TGTGCCAGCAGCGTGGGAGGACAGGGGAGTCAGCCCCAGCATTTT
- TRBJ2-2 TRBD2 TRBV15 CATSRVMGLAETGELFF TGTGCCACCAGCAGAGTAATGGGACTAGCGGAAACCGGGGAGCTGTTTTTT